The subject of this entry is one TCR beta chain. Its antigen remains unknown. The CDR3 contains 15 residues. Trimming shortened V by 4 bases and J by 0 bases, and 7 bases separated the two germline ends. Germline V gene lookup returns CDR1 LNHDA and CDR2 SQIVND (reference sequence). The treatment denotes: 15 to 20 received Ad26.COV2.S at low or high dose, single or two shots; roughly 5 received placebo; per-sample allocation not given. Sampling was done on day 63 after the first vaccine or placebo injection. This sample stems from a study of Ad26.COV2.S vaccination and SARS-CoV-2 variants. Study summary: In the study, Ad26.COV2.S was injected intramuscularly once, or twice 56 days apart.

Produced via immunoSEQ multiplex PCR; TCRdb's table is partial and in-frame only. The data contain some 290,000 clones, about 82% of them singletons. General study findings and limits: The TCR breadth and depth analyses may have produced an underestimate of total T cell responses.

The receptor's source is a person aged 18 to 59 who received the Ad26.COV2.S COVID-19 vaccine or a placebo. This specimen consisted of peripheral blood, obtained in a trial of Ad26.COV2.S vaccine versus placebo. The rearrangement uses TRBV19 and TRBJ1-6; D not resolved. The CDR3 region has the DNA TGTGCCAGTAGTAGACAAGGCTCCTATAATTCACCCCTCCACTTT. Its translation is CASSRQGSYNSPLHF.